A single sample gave rise to the 20 T cell receptor beta chains below, sequenced in a study of blood T cell repertoires in COVID-19 (dated by TCRdb to 2019 to 2021). The library was built by means of the immunoSEQ multiplex PCR assay. In its TCRdb copy, this immuneACCESS table keeps in-frame sequences only and misses some clones. Where compared with another copy, unresolved V genes explain less than half of these, and the others have no known cause. For this sample the table gives fewer than 200,000 clones, of which roughly nine tenths were detected only once. The top ten clones comprise 20% to 30% of the sample. Source material: peripheral blood. Receptors were obtained from a man in his fifties or sixties with acute or convalescent COVID-19.

This clone has just a few counts. The chain links TRBV11-2 to TRBJ1-2; D remains unclear. The germline gives CDR1 SGHAT, CDR2 FQNNGV. With 1 base removed from V and 4 bases from J, the gap between germline ends came to 16 bases. The CDR3 totals 16 residues. CDR3 nucleotides: TGTGCCAGCAGCTTAGGGAACAGAGGGTTTACCTATGGCTACACCTTC. Amino acids: CASSLGNRGFTYGYTF.

CDR3 sequence reads: CASSLGRSSTDTQYF. The CDR3 DNA sequence: TGCGCCAGCAGCTTGGGGCGGTCTAGCACAGATACGCAGTATTTT. The rearrangement uses TRBV5-1 and TRBJ2-3; D gene ambiguous. CDR3 size: 15 residues. V was trimmed by 0 bases and J by 0 bases, leaving 8 bases between them. Germline CDR1 reads SGHRS; CDR2 reads YFSETQ.

The chain uses TRBV5-6 and TRBJ2-7; 9 bases agree with TRBD1. Germline trimming cut 4 bases from V and 6 bases from J; bases unmatched to any gene: 5. CDR3 length equals 13 residues. CDR1 is SGHDT and CDR2 is YYEEEE in the germline V gene. The CDR3 protein is CASSGGTGSEQYF. In DNA, the CDR3 is TGTGCCAGCAGCGGCGGGACAGGGAGCGAGCAGTACTTC.

This clone appeared once. The V call is TRBV6-2 or TRBV6-3, the J call TRBJ2-2; 7 positions match TRBD1. This CDR3 is built from 16 residues. Germline CDR1 reads MNHEY; CDR2 reads SVGEGT. The J segment lost 0 bases and the V segment lost 0 bases, leaving 1 base of the junction unmatched. CDR3 nucleotide sequence: TGTGCCAGCAGTTACTCGACAGGGTCGAACACCGGGGAGCTGTTTTTT. Translation gives CASSYSTGSNTGELFF.

The chain has TRBV7-9 and TRBJ1-1; a weak D match, TRBD1 (6 bases). This CDR3 is built from 13 residues. Looked up from germline, CDR1 is SEHNR and CDR2 is FQNEAQ (reference sequence). Trimming stripped 5 bases from V and 5 bases from J, with 12 bases between. CDR3 sequence: CASSPNRVTEAFF. The CDR3 bases are TGTGCCAGCAGCCCAAACAGGGTTACTGAAGCTTTCTTT.

The V and J genes are TRBV5-6 and TRBJ2-5; maybe TRBD2 (5 bases). Trimming removed 6 bases from V and 5 bases from J, with 23 bases in between. Germline V lookup: CDR1 SGHDT, CDR2 YYEEEE. The CDR3 totals 16 residues. CDR3 coding DNA: TGTGCCAGCACCCTCGAAGGGCGGGCAGAGGCGGAGACCCAGTACTTC. Protein product: CASTLEGRAEAETQYF.

V and J are TRBV27 and TRBJ2-7; TRBD1 matches 9 bases. The junction had 7 bases not matched to a gene; V was cut back by 5 bases and J by 2 bases. The CDR3 sequence is 15 residues long. Germline assignment: CDR1 MNHEY and CDR2 SMNVEV (reference sequence). The DNA for the CDR3 is TGTGCCAGCAGTATTATAGGGACAGGGCCCTACGAGCAGTACTTC. As protein: CASSIIGTGPYEQYF.

With regard to this clone: The same CDR3 can be traced to other DNA sequences in this sample. The chain uses TRBV5-1 and TRBJ1-2; no reliable D call. Germline CDR1 reads SGHRS; CDR2 reads YFSETQ. The CDR3 is made up of 13 amino acids. Between the trimmed V and J ends, which lost 0 bases and 2 bases, there was a span of 5 bases. The CDR3 region is CASSLDGNYGYTF. The CDR3 DNA sequence: TGCGCCAGCAGCTTGGACGGGAACTATGGCTACACCTTC.

The CDR3 DNA reads TGCGCCAGCAGCTCGGGCGGGGGGTCCCAGCCCCAGCATTTT. This translates into CASSSGGGSQPQHF. This chain connects TRBV5-1 to TRBJ1-5; a weak D match, TRBD1 (5 bases). Germline assignment: CDR1 SGHRS and CDR2 YFSETQ. V was clipped by 3 bases and J by 7 bases, with 14 bases between them. The CDR3 runs 14 residues.

The chain recombines TRBV10-1 with TRBJ2-1; 8 bases are shared with TRBD1. This CDR3 comprises 16 residues. With V trimmed by 5 bases and J by 3 bases, 9 bases remained unmatched. CDR1 and CDR2 (germline): WNHNN, SYGVQD (reference sequence). In DNA form, the CDR3 reads TGCGCCAGCAGTCCCGGTTCAGGACAGGGCTACAATGAGCAGTTCTTC. It yields the protein CASSPGSGQGYNEQFF.

The chain has TRBV5-4 and TRBJ1-6; no definite D call. V gave up 1 base and J gave up 8 bases, with 13 bases separating them. This CDR3 has 15 amino acids. CDR1 and CDR2 from the germline V gene are SGHNT and YYREEE (reference sequence). The CDR3 is CASSLRRTRDSPLHF. Written as DNA, the CDR3 is TGTGCCAGCAGCTTGCGGCGGACGAGGGATTCACCCCTCCACTTT. The variable domain in full, completed from reference TRBV5-4 and TRBJ1-6, reads ETGVTQSPTHLIKTRGQQVTLRCSSQSGHNTVSWYQQALGQGPQFIFQYYREEENGRGNFPPRFSGLQFPNYSSELNVNALELDDSALYLCASSLRRTRDSPLHFGNGTRLTVT.

This clone was counted only a few times. The chain is built from TRBV9 and TRBJ2-2; D call uncertain. This CDR3 contains 14 residues. Trimming took 4 bases from V and 0 from J, leaving 7 bases between them. CDR1 and CDR2 (germline): SGDLS, YYNGEE. This CDR3 reads CASSIRSNTGELFF. DNA for the CDR3: TGTGCCAGCAGCATCCGGTCGAACACCGGGGAGCTGTTTTTT.

This chain links TRBV5-1 with TRBJ1-1; 7 bases are shared with TRBD1. The CDR3 totals 15 residues. With V trimmed by 0 bases and J by 3 bases, 5 bases remained unmatched. CDR1 is SGHRS and CDR2 is YFSETQ in the germline V gene. The CDR3: CASSLARDSDTEAFF. The CDR3 bases are TGCGCCAGCAGCTTGGCCAGGGACAGCGACACTGAAGCTTTCTTT.

The rearrangement links TRBV5-6 to TRBJ1-3; TRBD1 aligns across 9 bases. The CDR3 is made up of 17 amino acids. CDR1 is SGHDT and CDR2 is YYEEEE in the germline V gene. V lost 2 bases to trimming and J lost 2 bases; unmatched junction nucleotides: 8. CDR3 DNA: TGTGCCAGCAGCTTTTCCGGGACAGGGACTCCTGGAAACACCATATATTTT. It encodes CASSFSGTGTPGNTIYF.

V and J are TRBV24-1 and TRBJ1-4, with 9 nucleotides matching TRBD1. Germline V gives CDR1 KGHDR, CDR2 SFDVKD. With 4 bases clipped from V and 8 bases from J, the junction kept 7 bases outside the gene matches. This CDR3 has 15 residues. The CDR3 region is CATSEPGQGTEKLFF. CDR3 DNA sequence: TGTGCCACCAGTGAACCGGGACAGGGAACAGAAAAACTGTTTTTT.

The rearrangement uses TRBV6-6 and TRBJ1-2; 9 bases match TRBD1. The CDR3 sequence is 14 residues long. After removal of 4 bases from V and 1 base from J, the junction contained 1 base not matched to a gene. Per the germline V gene, CDR1 is MNHNY and CDR2 is SVGAGI (reference sequence). The CDR3 nucleotides read TGTGCCAGCAGTTCGGGACAGGGTAACTATGGCTACACCTTC. Its protein is CASSSGQGNYGYTF.

This clone was picked up a small number of times. The chain employs TRBV2 and TRBJ2-1, with unresolved D. Trimming left V 4 bases short and J 5 bases short, with 6 bases between. The CDR3 is made up of 12 amino acids. CDR1 SNHLY and CDR2 FYNNEI come from the germline V gene. This CDR3 is CASSVQNNEQFF. CDR3 bases: TGTGCCAGCAGTGTACAGAACAATGAGCAGTTCTTC. The full variable domain, its missing parts supplied by reference TRBV2 and TRBJ2-1, is EPEVTQTPSHQVTQMGQEVILRCVPISNHLYFYWYRQILGQKVEFLVSFYNNEISEKSEIFDDQFSVERPDGSNFTLKIRSTKLEDSAMYFCASSVQNNEQFFGPGTRLTVL.

The gene calls are TRBV9 and TRBJ2-2; 7 bases are a match to TRBD1. The trim removed 0 bases at V and 7 bases at J, leaving 9 bases unmatched. The CDR3 runs 16 residues. Germline CDR1 reads SGDLS; CDR2 reads YYNGEE. CDR3 coding DNA: TGTGCCAGCAGCGTAGGAACAGGGGTTGGGATCGGGGAGCTGTTTTTT. Amino acids: CASSVGTGVGIGELFF. Variable domain in full (rest from reference TRBV9 and TRBJ2-2): DSGVTQTPKHLITATGQRVTLRCSPRSGDLSVYWYQQSLDQGLQFLIQYYNGEERAKGNILERFSAQQFPDLHSELNLSSLELGDSALYFCASSVGTGVGIGELFFGEGSRLTVL.

With respect to this clone: In the same sample, other DNA sequences code for this CDR3. This sequence joins TRBV10-3 and TRBJ2-3; the D gene is possibly TRBD2 (7 bases). Germline values: CDR1 ENHRY, CDR2 SYGVKD. With 6 bases removed from V and 3 bases from J, the gap between germline ends came to 13 bases. The CDR3 covers 14 residues. CDR3 nucleotides: TGTGCCATCAGCGGGGGGCGGGGAACAGATACGCAGTATTTT. Translation gives CAISGGRGTDTQYF.

The chain links TRBV5-1 to TRBJ2-1, with 9 nucleotides matching TRBD1. The J segment lost 4 bases and the V segment lost 1 base, leaving 6 bases of the junction unmatched. The CDR3 runs to 16 residues. CDR1 and CDR2 (germline): SGHRS, YFSETQ. Here the CDR3 reads CASSLHVDRGYNEQFF. CDR3 coding DNA: TGCGCCAGCAGCTTGCATGTGGACAGGGGATACAATGAGCAGTTCTTC.